The clone carrying this TCR beta chain was seen many times. The CDR3 consists of 16 residues. V shed 3 bases, J shed 2 bases, and the junction held 7 bases outside the gene matches. CDR1 is SEHNR and CDR2 is FQNEAQ in the germline V gene (reference sequence). Time point given: sample taken at primary tumor resection. Tumor, nontumor lung or frozen PBMC supplied whole RNA that was sequenced unsorted. The record originates from a study of spatial heterogeneity in lung cancer. Study-wide background: Consistently, beta-chain sequences turned up in larger numbers than alpha-chain sequences did.

A distinct unique molecular identifier was carried by each TCR cDNA molecule. TCRdb reprocessed the 5' RACE reads with MiXCR, giving one entry per CDR3 protein. The data hold some 47,000 distinct CDR3 sequences, with roughly 7% observed a single time. Here the sequenced sample was PBMCs, taken at surgery. The source is a female donor with early-stage non-small cell lung cancer. The chain combines TRBV7-9 with TRBJ2-1; 7 bases agree with TRBD2. This chain's CDR3 is CASSFTAGSTYNEQFF. DNA of the CDR3: TGTGCCAGCAGCTTTACAGCGGGAAGTACCTACAATGAGCAGTTCTTC.